Detailed here is one T cell receptor beta chain. Its antigen is still unknown. These data originate in a study of monozygotic twins with inflammatory bowel disease. Study results and caveats: Among IBD patients, TCRbeta diversity (inverse Simpson) was lower than in healthy co-twins.

CDR1 SGHDN and CDR2 FVKESK come from the germline V gene. The CDR3 is 15 amino acids. Total RNA was isolated from whole blood without T cell sorting. UMIs incorporating a 6-nucleotide sample barcode were appended by means of template switching. From its re-call of the 5' RACE reads, TCRdb lists each CDR3 protein once, without DNA. This table lists around 140,000 distinct CDR3 sequences. The receptor was isolated from a human donor with ulcerative colitis or Crohn's disease, or a healthy co-twin of an affected twin (not recorded which). The rearrangement links TRBV14 to TRBJ2-3; as DNA is missing, the TRBD2 call by TCRdb cannot be tested. Sequencing was done on a sample of blood. CDR3 protein: CASSQDADWLDTQYF.